The following is a T cell receptor (beta chain) sequence with its context. Germline loops: CDR1 SQVTM, CDR2 ANQGSEA. The CDR3 length is 17 residues. Trimming took 6 bases from V and 4 from J; bases not matched to a gene: 16. Amplified regions were TCR beta CDR3 sequences from RNA transcripts. TCR CDR3 underwent first-round RT-PCR with the HTBI primer set. TCRdb re-called the multiplex PCR reads with MiXCR, one entry per CDR3 protein. The data hold under 550,000 distinct CDR3 sequences, with roughly an eighth observed a single time. This sample was taken from a study of T cells in Graves' hyperthyroidism and ophthalmopathy. Clinical symptoms, serum thyroxine, TRAb, thyroid ultrasound and orbital computed tomography established diagnosis.

This clonotype was sampled from a woman aged 18-29 years with Graves' hyperthyroidism. The chain carries TRBV29-1 and TRBJ2-3, with 10 bases matching TRBD2. The sample consisted of blood. The CDR3 DNA reads TGCAGCGTGAGAGGGGGGTCAGCGGGAGGGGGAGCAGATACGCAGTATTTT. It encodes CSVRGGSAGGGADTQYF.